This TCR beta chain was documented in a study of immune evolution from preneoplasia to lung adenocarcinoma. Produced via immunoSEQ multiplex PCR; TCRdb's table is partial and in-frame only. This table holds more than 25,000 clones, around 74% found once. H&E slides confirmed each diagnosis, reviewed by two pathologists independently. This clone came up once. The antigen is unknown. Broader study findings: Later-stage lesions seemingly showed higher T cell density and diversity than normal lung. Normal lung had the highest top T cell clone frequencies.

Sequenced sample: FFPE invasive lung adenocarcinoma tissue. The clonotype comes from a person in their 60s with invasive lung adenocarcinoma. Some clones in this sample may be carry-over from other donors' samples.

The CDR3 DNA follows: TGCGCCAGCAGCTCGCGGGCTAGCGGGGTTAGCTCCTACGAGCAGTACTTC. Translating gives CASSSRASGVSSYEQYF. The chain joins TRBV5-1 to TRBJ2-7, with 9 bases matching TRBD2. CDR1 and CDR2 from the germline V gene are SGHRS and YFSETQ. The CDR3 loop spans 17 amino acids. V was pared by 3 bases and J by 0 bases, with 10 bases of the junction left unmatched.